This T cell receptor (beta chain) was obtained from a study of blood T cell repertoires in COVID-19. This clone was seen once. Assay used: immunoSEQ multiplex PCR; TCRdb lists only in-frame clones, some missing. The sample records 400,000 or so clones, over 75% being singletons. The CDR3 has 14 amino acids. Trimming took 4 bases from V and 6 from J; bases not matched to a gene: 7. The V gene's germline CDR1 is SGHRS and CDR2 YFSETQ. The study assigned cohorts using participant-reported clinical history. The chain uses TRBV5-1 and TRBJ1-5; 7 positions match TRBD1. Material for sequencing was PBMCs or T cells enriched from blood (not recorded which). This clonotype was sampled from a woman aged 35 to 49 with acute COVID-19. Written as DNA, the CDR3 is TGCGCCAGCAGCATAAGACAGGGTAGTCAGCCCCAGCATTTT. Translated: CASSIRQGSQPQHF.